These 15 T cell receptor beta chains originate from one sample sequenced in a study of T cells after yellow fever vaccination. MiXCR was run by TCRdb on the 5' RACE reads, yielding one entry per CDR3 protein. The profile shows 300,000 to 400,000 distinct CDR3 sequences, around an eighth of them singletons. The sequenced sample was CD4+ T cells sorted from PBMCs, obtained 15 days after the yellow fever booster vaccination. The origin of the receptors is a man aged 18 to 30 who received the YFV17D yellow fever vaccine.

This clonotype appeared a few times. The chain is built from TRBV27 and TRBJ2-1; D call uncertain. In germline, CDR1 is MNHEY, CDR2 SMNVEV (reference sequence). The CDR3 is 13 residues long. The V end lost 7 bases, the J end lost 3 bases, and 10 bases lay between the germline ends. CDR3 bases: TGTGCCAGCACCGCTAGTGTCTACAATGAGCAGTTCTTC. Translation: CASTASVYNEQFF.

This clonotype has a handful of counts. The chain carries TRBV6-1 and TRBJ1-6, with 9 bases identical to TRBD1. The CDR3 runs to 14 residues. Trimming took 5 bases from V and 7 from J; bases not matched to a gene: 3. Germline CDR1 is MNHNS and CDR2 is SASEGT. The chain's CDR3 is CASSTGGNNSPLHF. CDR3 sequence (DNA): TGTGCCAGCAGTACAGGGGGCAACAATTCACCCCTCCACTTT.

The chain combines TRBV5-1 with TRBJ1-6; unclear D gene. The CDR3 loop spans 13 amino acids. V shed 1 base and J shed 11 bases, with 10 bases lying between them. Germline assignment: CDR1 SGHRS and CDR2 YFSETQ. CDR3 coding DNA: TGCGCCAGCAGCTTGCATCTAAAGGCACCCCTCCACTTT. Its translation is CASSLHLKAPLHF. The variable domain in full, with the rest retrieved from reference TRBV5-1 and TRBJ1-6, is KAGVTQTPRYLIKTRGQQVTLSCSPISGHRSVSWYQQTPGQGLQFLFEYFSETQRNKGNFPGRFSGRQFSNSRSEMNVSTLELGDSALYLCASSLHLKAPLHFGNGTRLTVT.

This clonotype was counted many times. The CDR3 loop is CASSYDRDTGELFF. The CDR3 DNA is TGTGCCAGCAGTTACGACAGGGACACCGGGGAGCTGTTTTTT. The chain joins TRBV7-9 to TRBJ2-2, with TRBD1 identical over 7 bases. Trimming took 6 bases from V and 3 from J; bases not matched to a gene: 4. Germline CDR1 SEHNR, CDR2 FQNEAQ (reference sequence). CDR3 size: 14 residues. Complete variable domain (other parts from reference TRBV7-9 and TRBJ2-2): DTGVSQNPRHKITKRGQNVTFRCDPISEHNRLYWYRQTLGQGPEFLTYFQNEAQLEKSRLLSDRFSAERPKGSFSTLEIQRTEQGDSAMYLCASSYDRDTGELFFGEGSRLTVL.

The J gene is TRBJ2-2, the V gene TRBV3-1, with D perhaps TRBD1 (5 bases). V dropped 1 base and J dropped 6 bases, with 9 bases sitting between them. Germline loops: CDR1 LGHDT, CDR2 YNNKEL (reference sequence). The CDR3 is made up of 14 amino acids. The CDR3 loop is CASSQAYRSGELFF. In DNA form, the CDR3 reads TGTGCCAGCAGCCAAGCCTACAGGTCCGGGGAGCTGTTTTTT.

This clonotype was recorded at least ten times. This chain connects TRBV5-1 to TRBJ2-5; D is perhaps TRBD1 (6 bases). Trimming stripped 3 bases from V and 6 bases from J, with 15 bases between. The germline CDR1 and CDR2 sequences are SGHRS and YFSETQ. The CDR3 contains 14 residues. CDR3 bases: TGCGCCAGCAGCTCCGACCTGGACAGAAAGACCCAGTACTTC. It translates to CASSSDLDRKTQYF.

In this sample, this clonotype turned up a few times. The DNA of the CDR3 is TGTGCCAGCACCGGACAGGGGAGCACTGAAGCTTTCTTT. Encoded protein: CASTGQGSTEAFF. The rearrangement joins TRBV7-2 to TRBJ1-1, with 9 bases matching TRBD1. Germline V gene lookup returns CDR1 SGHTA and CDR2 FQGNSA. The ends lost 7 bases at V and 4 bases at J; junction bases unmatched: 4. This CDR3 contains 13 residues.

This clonotype was counted only a few times. The chain carries TRBV20-1 and TRBJ1-3; D is unclear. CDR1 DFQATT and CDR2 SNEGSKA come from the germline V gene (reference sequence). Between the trimmed V and J ends, which lost 6 bases and 3 bases, there was a span of 9 bases. The length of the CDR3 is 12 residues. The CDR3 DNA is TGCAGTGCCGGGCATGATGGAAACACCATATATTTT. Translating gives CSAGHDGNTIYF.

This clonotype has only a few counts. CDR3 sequence (DNA): TGTGCCAGCAGCCCTGGACAGGGGGTAGGTCAGCCCCAGCATTTT. Encoded protein: CASSPGQGVGQPQHF. V and J are TRBV6-2 or TRBV6-3 and TRBJ1-5; TRBD1 aligns across 10 bases. This CDR3 has 15 residues. Trimming cost V 6 bases and J 6 bases; bases outside gene matches: 8. Germline CDR1 reads MNHEY; CDR2 reads SVGEGT.

The rearrangement joins TRBV12-3 or TRBV12-4 to TRBJ1-4; D unclear. The CDR3 has 15 residues. Trimming pared 6 bases from V and 4 bases from J, leaving 15 bases between. The CDR3 region has the DNA TGTGCCAGCAGCCTCCAAGAGAGTGTTAATGAAAAACTGTTTTTT. Its protein product is CASSLQESVNEKLFF.

This clonotype was seen a handful of times. This chain links TRBV5-1 with TRBJ2-1, with no clear D. Germline V gene data show CDR1 as SGHRS and CDR2 as YFSETQ. CDR3 length: 14 residues. V was shortened by 0 bases and J by 8 bases, with 12 bases between the two germline ends. The DNA for the CDR3 is TGCGCCAGCAGCTTGGCCCCTAGTAGGGATGAGCAGTTCTTC. It codes for CASSLAPSRDEQFF.

This clonotype was seen more than once but under ten times. The V gene is TRBV7-9, the J gene TRBJ2-2; D not resolved. The CDR3 runs to 15 residues. Germline V gene data show CDR1 as SEHNR and CDR2 as FQNEAQ (reference sequence). Trimming took off 0 bases at V and 8 bases at J, with 13 bases between the two ends. CDR3 in DNA: TGTGCCAGCAGCTTAGCCAGCCCTGATGGAGGGGAGCTGTTTTTT. It is translated as CASSLASPDGGELFF.

There are a few counts of this clonotype. CDR3 sequence: CASSQGPQQPQHF. The CDR3 nucleotides are TGTGCCAGCAGTCAGGGGCCCCAACAGCCCCAGCATTTT. The chain employs TRBV12-3 or TRBV12-4 and TRBJ1-5, with D maybe TRBD1 (6 bases). V was shortened by 5 bases and J by 7 bases, with 12 bases between the two germline ends. The CDR3 sequence is 13 residues long.

This clonotype was seen a handful of times. The gene calls are TRBV6-5 and TRBJ1-2; 7 nucleotides match TRBD1. Germline trimming cut 0 bases from V and 5 bases from J; bases unmatched to any gene: 12. Germline lookup yields CDR1 MNHEY and CDR2 SVGAGI. CDR3 length: 17 residues. CDR3 in DNA: TGTGCCAGCAGTTACTCGATTGGGTCACAGGGGAGTTATGGCTACACCTTC. Protein: CASSYSIGSQGSYGYTF.

This clonotype was seen a few times. The chain employs TRBV11-2 and TRBJ2-4; 8 bases agree with TRBD2. The CDR3 totals 15 residues. CDR1 SGHAT and CDR2 FQNNGV come from the germline V gene. V shed 7 bases, J shed 1 base, and the junction held 6 bases outside the gene matches. The CDR3 nucleotides are TGTGCCAGCACTCCCGGGGGGGCGGCCAAAAACATTCAGTACTTC. Amino acid sequence: CASTPGGAAKNIQYF.